A single sample gave rise to the 27 T cell receptor beta chains below, sequenced in a study of blood T cell repertoires in COVID-19. Here immunoSEQ multiplex PCR was the method, and the copy in TCRdb shows in-frame clones only, minus some. This table has a few hundred thousand clones, 89% appearing once. Sequenced sample: peripheral blood. The receptors stem from a woman younger than 45 with COVID-19, enrolled during active disease.

To note about this clone: One junction end disagrees with the germline gene, perhaps due to a read error. This chain joins TRBV6-1 and TRBJ1-4, with D unclear. The CDR3 has 11 amino acids. Germline V gene sequence: CDR1 MNHNS, CDR2 SASEGT. CDR3 region: CASSEDLRTTF. The CDR3 bases are TGTGCCAGCAGTGAAGATTTGAGGACTACTTTT.

The V and J genes are TRBV28 and TRBJ1-2; D gene uncertain. Between the trimmed V and J ends, which lost 5 bases and 8 bases, there was a span of 12 bases. This CDR3 region has 12 residues. CDR1 and CDR2 (germline): MDHEN, SYDVKM. CDR3 sequence: CASSIWRGGYTF. CDR3 coding DNA: TGTGCCAGCAGTATTTGGCGGGGAGGCTACACCTTC.

V gene TRBV2 combines with J gene TRBJ1-1; D is possibly TRBD1 (5 bases). Germline values: CDR1 SNHLY, CDR2 FYNNEI. This CDR3 spans 14 amino acids. Trimming took 6 bases from V and 0 from J, leaving 11 bases between them. The CDR3, as DNA: TGTGCCAGCAGCGAACAAGGGGTGAACACTGAAGCTTTCTTT. Translated, it gives CASSEQGVNTEAFF.

V and J are TRBV11-3 and TRBJ2-1; 8 nucleotides match TRBD1. The J segment lost 9 bases and the V segment lost 3 bases, leaving 10 bases of the junction unmatched. The CDR3 sequence is 15 residues long. Germline assignment: CDR1 SGHNT and CDR2 YENEEA. CDR3 loop: CASSFRAGGGTEQFF. In DNA, the CDR3 is TGTGCCAGCAGCTTCAGGGCAGGGGGCGGGACTGAGCAGTTCTTC.

This clone was found once. The chain carries TRBV29-1 and TRBJ2-1; 8 nucleotides agree with TRBD2. With V trimmed by 4 bases and J by 2 bases, 1 base remained unmatched. The CDR3 consists of 13 residues. The germline gives CDR1 SQVTM, CDR2 ANQGSEA. The DNA of the CDR3 is TGCAGCGTTGTCGGGGGGGCCTACAATGAGCAGTTCTTC. It translates to CSVVGGAYNEQFF.

The J gene is TRBJ2-5, the V gene TRBV14, with D possibly being TRBD1 (6 bases). The V gene lost 0 bases and the J gene lost 3 bases, with 17 bases spanning the gap. Germline lookup yields CDR1 SGHDN and CDR2 FVKESK. The CDR3 is 17 residues long. Here the CDR3 reads CASSQESRGSREETQYF. The DNA of the CDR3 is TGTGCCAGCAGCCAAGAGAGCAGGGGTTCCAGAGAAGAGACCCAGTACTTC.

This CDR3 reads CASSLVGDSLGKAFF. The CDR3, as DNA: TGTGCCAGCAGCTTAGTAGGGGACAGTTTGGGTAAGGCTTTCTTT. This chain links TRBV11-2 with TRBJ1-1; 7 bases map to TRBD1. CDR1 is SGHAT, CDR2 FQNNGV, per germline. There are 15 residues in the CDR3. The trim removed 1 base at V and 11 bases at J, leaving 13 bases unmatched.

This clone was picked up one time. This rearrangement joins TRBV18 to TRBJ2-3, with 14 bases matching TRBD2. The germline CDR1 and CDR2 sequences are KGHSH and LQKENI. V dropped 3 bases and J dropped 1; count of bases not matched to a gene: 3. The CDR3 is 17 amino acids. The CDR3 reads CASSPQGLAGGTDTQYF. The CDR3 DNA sequence: TGTGCCAGCTCACCCCAGGGACTAGCGGGGGGCACAGATACGCAGTATTTT.

This sequence joins TRBV6-6 and TRBJ1-3, with D possibly matching TRBD1 (6 bases). The V end lost 4 bases, the J end lost 2 bases, and 12 bases lay between the germline ends. The CDR3 contains 15 residues. Germline V lookup: CDR1 MNHNY, CDR2 SVGAGI (reference sequence). CDR3 sequence: CASSLKQGPGNTIYF. The DNA for the CDR3 is TGTGCCAGCAGTTTAAAACAGGGCCCTGGAAACACCATATATTTT.

The rearrangement uses TRBV6-2 or TRBV6-3 and TRBJ1-5; 7 positions match TRBD1. The V and J ends lost 1 base and 5 bases, in that order; junction bases with no gene match: 5. This CDR3 is 15 amino acids long. CDR1 and CDR2 from the germline V gene are MNHEY and SVGEGT. DNA of the CDR3: TGTGCCAGCAGTTACTTCCCCCAGGGGGATCAGCCCCAGCATTTT. It translates to CASSYFPQGDQPQHF.

The count of this clone is one. V is TRBV10-2 and J is TRBJ1-2; D not certain. Germline V gene data show CDR1 as WSHSY and CDR2 as SAAADI. The CDR3 totals 15 residues. Trimming took 3 bases from V and 0 from J, leaving 11 bases between them. The CDR3 loop is CASSDLSIANYGYTF. As DNA, the CDR3 is TGCGCCAGCAGTGATCTGTCCATAGCTAACTATGGCTACACCTTC.

The rearrangement uses TRBV7-2 and TRBJ2-4, with a tentative D call TRBD1 (8 bases). Germline CDR1 and CDR2: SGHTA and FQGNSA. The CDR3 is made up of 19 amino acids. Deletions cut 4 bases from V and 1 base from J, with 23 bases between. CDR3 in DNA: TGTGCCAGCAGCTCTCTACAGGACAGGGAGGGTCAGGCCAAAAACATTCAGTACTTC. Amino acids: CASSSLQDREGQAKNIQYF.

The chain has TRBV5-1 and TRBJ2-3; 10 bases match TRBD2. V dropped 0 bases and J dropped 3; count of bases not matched to a gene: 10. This CDR3 is 18 amino acids long. From germline, CDR1 is SGHRS and CDR2 YFSETQ. CDR3 amino acids: CASSLELAGAQRTDTQYF. CDR3 nucleotide sequence: TGCGCCAGCAGCTTGGAGCTAGCGGGGGCTCAGAGGACAGATACGCAGTATTTT.

This sequence joins TRBV6-5 and TRBJ2-1, with 8 nucleotides matching TRBD2. CDR3 length: 15 amino acids. Germline V gene sequence: CDR1 MNHEY, CDR2 SVGAGI. V gave up 2 bases and J gave up 2 bases; unmatched junction bases: 2. CDR3 in amino acids: CASSYAGGPYNEQFF. CDR3 bases: TGTGCCAGCAGTTACGCGGGGGGCCCCTACAATGAGCAGTTCTTC.

The CDR3 reads CAWNRGYNSPLHF. The CDR3 nucleotides read TGTGCCTGGAACAGGGGGTATAATTCACCCCTCCACTTT. The chain couples TRBV30 to TRBJ1-6; 8 nucleotides match TRBD1. The CDR3 contains 13 residues. Germline lookup yields CDR1 GTSNPN and CDR2 SVGIG (reference sequence). The V gene end was trimmed by 4 bases and the J gene end by 4 bases; junction bases not matched to a gene: 0. Based on the CDR3 plus reference TRBV30 and TRBJ1-6, the full variable domain is SQTIHQWPATLVQPVGSPLSLECTVEGTSNPNLYWYRQAAGRGLQLLFYSVGIGQISSEVPQNLSASRPQDRQFILSSKKLLLSDSGFYLCAWNRGYNSPLHFGNGTRLTVT.

This clone was picked up one time. The chain uses TRBV4-3 and TRBJ2-7; 8 nucleotides match TRBD2. CDR3 length equals 16 residues. Germline CDR1 and CDR2: LGHNA and YSLEER. The V gene end was trimmed by 1 base and the J gene end by 0 bases; junction bases not matched to a gene: 5. The CDR3 sequence: CASSQVASGYSYEQYF. CDR3 in DNA: TGCGCCAGCAGCCAAGTGGCTAGCGGGTACTCCTACGAGCAGTACTTC.

The chain couples TRBV24-1 to TRBJ2-1, with 8 bases identical to TRBD1. The length of the CDR3 is 14 residues. V lost 12 bases to trimming and J lost 2 bases; unmatched junction nucleotides: 8. Looked up from germline, CDR1 is KGHDR and CDR2 is SFDVKD. The CDR3 DNA reads TGTGCCTCCTCCGGACAGGGAGCCTACAATGAGCAGTTCTTC. Protein product: CASSGQGAYNEQFF.

The chain combines TRBV19 with TRBJ1-6; D is unclear. The CDR3 is made up of 13 amino acids. Germline CDR1 is LNHDA and CDR2 is SQIVND (reference sequence). V lost 3 bases and J 10 bases, leaving 10 bases between the germline ends. CDR3: CASSMRGGSPLHF. In DNA form, the CDR3 reads TGTGCCAGTAGTATGCGGGGTGGATCACCCCTCCACTTT.

The chain combines TRBV29-1 with TRBJ2-1; TRBD2 aligns across 11 bases. The junction had 13 bases not matched to a gene; V was cut back by 3 bases and J by 0 bases. This CDR3 is 19 amino acids long. CDR1 SQVTM and CDR2 ANQGSEA come from the germline V gene. The CDR3: CSVERLAGILLSSYNEQFF. Here the CDR3 DNA reads TGCAGCGTTGAGCGACTAGCGGGAATTCTCCTTAGCTCCTACAATGAGCAGTTCTTC.

The rearrangement links TRBV4-3 to TRBJ1-2, with 12 bases fitting TRBD1. This CDR3 has 14 amino acids. Looked up from germline, CDR1 is LGHNA and CDR2 is YSLEER. Trimming took 4 bases from V and 6 from J; bases not matched to a gene: 3. The CDR3 DNA reads as TGCGCCAGCAGCCTGGGGGACAGGGGGCATGGCTACACCTTC. Encoded protein: CASSLGDRGHGYTF.

In nucleotides, the CDR3 is TGTGCCAGCAGCACGGACAGGGACGATGAAAAACTGTTTTTT. Its protein product is CASSTDRDDEKLFF. The chain joins TRBV7-9 to TRBJ1-4, with 8 bases fitting TRBD1. Germline V gene lookup returns CDR1 SEHNR and CDR2 FQNEAQ (reference sequence). With V trimmed by 5 bases and J by 6 bases, 5 bases remained unmatched. This CDR3 spans 14 amino acids. The full variable domain, with the rest looked up from reference TRBV7-9 and TRBJ1-4, is DTGVSQNPRHKITKRGQNVTFRCDPISEHNRLYWYRQTLGQGPEFLTYFQNEAQLEKSRLLSDRFSAERPKGSFSTLEIQRTEQGDSAMYLCASSTDRDDEKLFFGSGTQLSVL.

This chain uses TRBV16 with TRBJ1-5; TRBD1 aligns across 12 bases. The germline CDR1 and CDR2 sequences are KGHSY and FQNENV. V was pared by 2 bases and J by 3 bases, with 11 bases of the junction left unmatched. The CDR3 loop spans 19 amino acids. CDR3 in amino acids: CASSQLGTGGGWNNQPQHF. CDR3 nucleotide sequence: TGTGCCAGCAGCCAACTCGGGACAGGGGGCGGTTGGAACAATCAGCCCCAGCATTTT.

J is TRBJ2-1 and V is TRBV4-3; tentative D call: TRBD1 (6 bases). Trimming stripped 4 bases from V and 8 bases from J, with 18 bases between. The CDR3 totals 15 residues. Looked up from germline, CDR1 is LGHNA and CDR2 is YSLEER. The CDR3 loop is CASSPGQNAGYEQFF. The CDR3 DNA sequence: TGCGCCAGCAGCCCCGGACAGAACGCCGGGTATGAGCAGTTCTTC.

This chain joins TRBV4-3 and TRBJ2-3; 9 bases match TRBD2. CDR3 length: 17 amino acids. Germline loops: CDR1 LGHNA, CDR2 YSLEER. V lost 0 bases and J lost 0; bases outside the gene matches: 4. CDR3 loop: CASSQDFSGGSTDTQYF. The CDR3 region has the DNA TGCGCCAGCAGCCAAGATTTTAGCGGGGGTAGCACAGATACGCAGTATTTT.

This clone has only a few counts. The chain recombines TRBV10-1 with TRBJ2-1; 9 bases match TRBD1. From germline, CDR1 is WNHNN and CDR2 SYGVQD (reference sequence). Trimming took 4 bases from V and 0 from J; bases not matched to a gene: 4. This CDR3 comprises 16 residues. CDR3 in amino acids: CASSGATGGSYNEQFF. CDR3 in DNA: TGCGCCAGCAGTGGGGCGACAGGGGGCTCCTACAATGAGCAGTTCTTC.

Regarding this clone: At the DNA level, this CDR3 is encoded by other sequences in the same sample as well. V is TRBV5-1 and J is TRBJ2-2; 8 bases fit TRBD1. The CDR3 has 15 residues. V lost 4 bases and J lost 5; bases outside the gene matches: 7. Germline loops: CDR1 SGHRS, CDR2 YFSETQ. The CDR3 nucleotides are TGCGCCAGCAGCCTCGGACAGGGAGAGACCGGGGAGCTGTTTTTT. This codes for CASSLGQGETGELFF.

This clone was observed a handful of times. The gene calls are TRBV11-2 and TRBJ2-1, with TRBD1 matching 11 bases. V was pared by 0 bases and J by 4 bases, with 2 bases of the junction left unmatched. This CDR3 has 16 amino acids. Looked up from germline, CDR1 is SGHAT and CDR2 is FQNNGV. CDR3 sequence: CASSLEGTGGYNEQFF. CDR3 sequence (DNA): TGTGCCAGCAGCTTAGAAGGGACAGGGGGATACAATGAGCAGTTCTTC.